This TCR beta chain was identified in a study of blood T cell repertoires in COVID-19. Study as a whole: COVID-19 samples, acute and convalescent, were from the United States, Italy and Spain. The cDNA or gDNA used as material had been derived from T cells, B-cell-depleted T cells, or PBMCs.

Regarding this clone: Its ends do not fully match the called genes, so a read error is possible.

In the authors' workflow: Amplification with reference gene primers provided the estimates of nucleated cell counts. Libraries were prepared by immunoSEQ multiplex PCR; TCRdb keeps only in-frame clonotypes and omits some of them. Clone size and the V and J calls come from that table; the DNA yielded D and trimming. The sample has tens of thousands of clones, about 86% seen once. The germline V gene encodes CDR1 LNHDA and CDR2 SQIVND (reference sequence). The CDR3 runs to 14 residues. Sample: peripheral blood. The chain employs TRBV19 and TRBJ2-6; possibly TRBD1 for D (5 bases). This clonotype was obtained from an older woman with acute or convalescent COVID-19. The CDR3 protein is CASTGWSGANALTF. The CDR3 DNA follows: TGTGCCAGCACTGGTTGGTCTGGGGCCAACGCCCTGACTTTC.